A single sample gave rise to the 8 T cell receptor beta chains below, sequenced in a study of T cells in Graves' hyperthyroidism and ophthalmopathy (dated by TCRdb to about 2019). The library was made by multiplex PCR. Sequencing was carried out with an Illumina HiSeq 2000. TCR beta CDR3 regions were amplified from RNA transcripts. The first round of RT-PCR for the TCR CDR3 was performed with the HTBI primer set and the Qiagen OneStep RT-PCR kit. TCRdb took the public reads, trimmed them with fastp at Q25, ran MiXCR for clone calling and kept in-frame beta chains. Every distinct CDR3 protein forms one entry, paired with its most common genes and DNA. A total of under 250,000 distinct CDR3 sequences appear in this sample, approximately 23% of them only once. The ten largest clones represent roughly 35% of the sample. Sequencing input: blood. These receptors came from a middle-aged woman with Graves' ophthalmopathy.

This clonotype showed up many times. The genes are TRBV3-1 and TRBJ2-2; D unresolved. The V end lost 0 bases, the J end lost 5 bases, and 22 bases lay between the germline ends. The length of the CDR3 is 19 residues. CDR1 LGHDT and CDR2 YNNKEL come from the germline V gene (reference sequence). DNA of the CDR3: TGTGCCAGCAGCCAAGACCGGCCAGGTTCCTTCTTGGAGACCGGGGAGCTGTTTTTT. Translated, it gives CASSQDRPGSFLETGELFF.

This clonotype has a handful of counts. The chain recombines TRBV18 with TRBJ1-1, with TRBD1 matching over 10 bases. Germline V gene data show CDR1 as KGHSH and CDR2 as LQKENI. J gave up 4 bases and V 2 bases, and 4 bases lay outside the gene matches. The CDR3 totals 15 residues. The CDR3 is CASSPGTGVSTEAFF. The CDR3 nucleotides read TGTGCCAGCTCACCAGGGACAGGGGTGAGCACTGAAGCTTTCTTT.

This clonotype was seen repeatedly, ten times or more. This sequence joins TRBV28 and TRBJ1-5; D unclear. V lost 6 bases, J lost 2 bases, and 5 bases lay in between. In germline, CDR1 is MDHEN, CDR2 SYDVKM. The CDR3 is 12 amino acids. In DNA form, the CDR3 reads TGTGCCAGCAGAAGGGGCAATCAGCCCCAGCATTTT. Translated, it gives CASRRGNQPQHF.

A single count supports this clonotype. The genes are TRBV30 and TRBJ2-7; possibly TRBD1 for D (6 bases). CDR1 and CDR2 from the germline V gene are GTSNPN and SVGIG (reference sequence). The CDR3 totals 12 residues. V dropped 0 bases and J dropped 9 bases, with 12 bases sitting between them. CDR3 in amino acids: CAWSVPGAAQYF. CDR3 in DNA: TGTGCCTGGAGTGTACCAGGGGCTGCGCAGTACTTC.

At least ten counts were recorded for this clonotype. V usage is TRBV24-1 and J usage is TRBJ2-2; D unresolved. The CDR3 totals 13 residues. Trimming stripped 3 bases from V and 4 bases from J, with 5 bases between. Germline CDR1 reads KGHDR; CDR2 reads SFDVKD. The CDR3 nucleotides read TGTGCCACCAGTGATACGGGCACCGGGGAGCTGTTTTTT. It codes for CATSDTGTGELFF.

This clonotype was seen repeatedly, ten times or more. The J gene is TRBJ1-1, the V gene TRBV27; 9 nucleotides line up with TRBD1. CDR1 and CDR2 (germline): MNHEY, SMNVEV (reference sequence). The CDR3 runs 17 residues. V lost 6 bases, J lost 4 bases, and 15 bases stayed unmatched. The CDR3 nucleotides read TGTGCCAGCAGGGTGAGGGGGGGGACAGGGATGAGCACTGAAGCTTTCTTT. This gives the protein CASRVRGGTGMSTEAFF.

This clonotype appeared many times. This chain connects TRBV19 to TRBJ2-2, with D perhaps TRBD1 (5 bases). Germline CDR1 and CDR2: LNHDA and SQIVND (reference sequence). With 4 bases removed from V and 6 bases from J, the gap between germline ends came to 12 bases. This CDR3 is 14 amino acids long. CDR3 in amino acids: CASSTAGPPGELFF. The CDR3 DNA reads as TGTGCCAGTAGTACGGCAGGGCCCCCCGGGGAGCTGTTTTTT.

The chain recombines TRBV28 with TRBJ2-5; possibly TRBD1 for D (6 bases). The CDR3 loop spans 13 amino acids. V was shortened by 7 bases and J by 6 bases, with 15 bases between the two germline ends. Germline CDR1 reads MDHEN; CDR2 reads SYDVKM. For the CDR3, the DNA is TGTGCCAGCAACCATGGACAGCAGAAGACCCAGTACTTC. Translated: CASNHGQQKTQYF.